These 25 T cell receptor beta chains share one sample of origin, sequenced in a study of T cells in women clearing cervical HPV infection (dated by TCRdb to the late 2010s). Preparation of the library involved the immunoSEQ multiplex PCR assay. What TCRdb holds here is the immuneACCESS table cut down to in-frame rearrangements. Part of the clones is not present; checked against another copy, under half of the missing clones reflect an unresolved V gene, and the others are unexplained. The sample table gives 35,000 to 45,000 clones. The ten biggest clones cover roughly 5.2% of the sample. The sample was blood buffy coat. These receptor sequences come from a woman aged 18 to 75 with a cervical HPV16 infection that either progressed to CIN3+ or cleared (not recorded which).

Note on this clone: The read falls 3 residues short of the CDR3 end, and the missing part is taken from the germline J gene. The chain combines TRBV12-3 or TRBV12-4 with TRBJ2-7, with TRBD1 identical over 7 bases. V lost 5 bases, J lost 4 bases, and 5 bases stayed unmatched. This CDR3 comprises 13 residues. Incomplete CDR3 DNA: TGTGCCAGCAGTCGGGGACAGTCGTACGAG. Translation: CASSRGQSYE. Given in full, the CDR3 is CASSRGQSYEQYF.

With respect to this clone: The sequenced fragment ends 3 residues before the CDR3 boundary, so the rest is inferred from the germline J gene. The rearrangement links TRBV5-4 to TRBJ2-7, with D perhaps TRBD2 (6 bases). Deletions cut 2 bases from V and 5 bases from J, with 17 bases between. This CDR3 is built from 15 residues. CDR1 and CDR2 (germline): SGHNT, YYREEE (reference sequence). Incomplete CDR3 DNA: TGTGCCAGCAGCTTCTTGCGGGGTCATGCTGACGAG. Its protein is CASSFLRGHADE. In full, the CDR3 is CASSFLRGHADEQYF.

On this clone: The read falls 3 residues short of the CDR3 end, and the missing part is taken from the germline J gene. The chain joins TRBV3-1 (or the pseudogene TRBV3-2) to TRBJ2-7; maybe TRBD2 (5 bases). This CDR3 is 17 amino acids long. V was trimmed by 4 bases and J by 0 bases, leaving 19 bases between them. Germline V lookup: CDR1 LGHDT, CDR2 YNNKEL (reference sequence). This CDR3 is CASSLNLCGLSSYEQYF. The covered CDR3 bases are TGTGCCAGCAGCCTCAACCTTTGCGGGCTTAGCTCCTACGAG.

Partial CDR3 DNA: TGCAGTGCTTCTAGCGGGGAGGTCCAAGAGACG. It specifies CSASSGEVQET. The entire CDR3 protein reads CSASSGEVQETQYF. The rearrangement uses TRBV20-1 and TRBJ2-3, with TRBD2 identical over 9 bases. The CDR3 goes on 3 residues after the read ends, and that part is filled in from the germline J gene. This CDR3 has 14 amino acids. Germline V gene sequence: CDR1 DFQATT, CDR2 SNEGSKA (reference sequence).

Points on this clone: The read halts 3 residues ahead of the CDR3 end, with the missing end drawn from the germline J gene. The V call is TRBV9, the J call TRBJ2-1; TRBD2 aligns across 10 bases. Germline assignment: CDR1 SGDLS and CDR2 YYNGEE. This CDR3 has 19 amino acids. The ends lost 4 bases at V and 0 bases at J; junction bases unmatched: 13. CDR3 in amino acids: CASSLGLAEIRSSYNEQFF. The part of the CDR3 DNA that was read is TGTGCCAGCAGCCTTGGACTAGCGGAAATAAGAAGCTCCTACAATGAG.

About this clone: The read halts 3 residues ahead of the CDR3 end, with the missing end drawn from the germline J gene. The chain is built from TRBV20-1 and TRBJ2-7, with D possibly matching TRBD1 (5 bases). The CDR3 is made up of 14 amino acids. V gave up 1 base and J gave up 3 bases, with 13 bases separating them. In germline, CDR1 is DFQATT, CDR2 SNEGSKA (reference sequence). CDR3 region: CSARGQGRLYEQYF. The part of the CDR3 DNA that was read is TGCAGTGCTAGAGGTCAGGGTCGGCTCTACGAG.

On this clone: The observed sequence ends 3 residues before the CDR3 terminus, with the missing tail filled in from the germline J gene. The V gene is TRBV11-2, the J gene TRBJ2-4; weak D call: TRBD1 (5 bases). This CDR3 has 13 residues. Germline-derived CDR1 and CDR2 are SGHAT and FQNNGV. The CDR3 region is CASRAGNNQPQYF. The CDR3 bases that were read are TGTGCCAGTAGAGCAGGGAACAATCAGCCT.

As to this clone: The CDR3 extends 3 residues past the end of the read, so its final part is completed from the germline J gene. The genes are TRBV5-1 and TRBJ2-7; 11 bases map to TRBD2. The CDR3 contains 16 residues. Germline V lookup: CDR1 SGHRS, CDR2 YFSETQ. The V gene end was trimmed by 4 bases and the J gene end by 0 bases; junction bases not matched to a gene: 6. The CDR3: CASSPYSGRASYEQYF. The DNA read from the CDR3 is TGCGCCAGCAGCCCGTATAGCGGGAGGGCCTCCTACGAG.

Concerning this clone itself: The DNA ends 3 residues before the CDR3 does, and the rest of the CDR3 is filled in from the germline J gene. The V call is TRBV7-2, the J call TRBJ2-5, with TRBD2 as a possible D gene (6 bases). The ends were cut back, 3 bases at V and 4 bases at J, with 15 bases in the middle. Germline V gene data show CDR1 as SGHTA and CDR2 as FQGNSA. The CDR3 consists of 15 residues. CDR3 DNA, as far as it was read: TGTGCCAGCAGCTTTGGGGGGACTTCCAGAGAGACC. Translation gives CASSFGGTSRET. The CDR3 as a whole reads CASSFGGTSRETQYF.

A note on this clone: The read ends 3 residues before the CDR3 terminus; that terminus is restored from the germline J gene. The chain links TRBV19 to TRBJ1-2; 9 positions agree with TRBD1. CDR1 and CDR2 (germline): LNHDA, SQIVND (reference sequence). The CDR3 loop spans 13 amino acids. Partial CDR3 DNA: TGTGCCAGTAGTAACACAGGGGGCTACGAC. Amino acid sequence: CASSNTGGYD. In full, the CDR3 reads CASSNTGGYDYTF. The variable domain in full, with the rest retrieved from reference TRBV19 and TRBJ1-2, is DGGITQSPKYLFRKEGQNVTLSCEQNLNHDAMYWYRQDPGQGLRLIYYSQIVNDFQKGDIAEGYSVSREKKESFPLTVTSAQKNPTAFYLCASSNTGGYDYTFGSGTRLTVV.

Remarks on this clone: The CDR3 goes on 3 residues after the read ends, and that part is filled in from the germline J gene. This rearrangement joins TRBV20-1 to TRBJ2-5; a possible D gene is TRBD2 (5 bases). Germline V CDR1 and CDR2: DFQATT, SNEGSKA (reference sequence). Between the trimmed V and J ends, which lost 1 base and 7 bases, there was a span of 19 bases. The length of the CDR3 is 15 residues. The sequenced part of the CDR3 DNA is TGCAGTGCTAGAGTAGGGCTCGCCCTTGCGGGGACC. Translating gives CSARVGLALAGT. Given in full, the CDR3 is CSARVGLALAGTQYF.

Regarding this clone: The observed sequence ends 3 residues before the CDR3 terminus, with the missing tail filled in from the germline J gene. The chain joins TRBV7-9 to TRBJ2-3; tentative D call: TRBD2 (6 bases). CDR1 is SEHNR, CDR2 FQNEAQ, per germline (reference sequence). The CDR3 runs 15 residues. The sequenced CDR3 bases are TGTGCCAGCAGCTTAGCGGAGGGGTACCAAGAGACG. Translated, it gives CASSLAEGYQET. The entire CDR3 is CASSLAEGYQETQYF.

The CDR3 is CASSPPTGSAQETQYF. The covered CDR3 bases are TGTGCCAGCTCACCACCGACAGGGTCTGCCCAAGAGACG. The chain links TRBV18 to TRBJ2-3, with 7 bases matching TRBD1. Read coverage stops 3 residues before the CDR3 terminus; the germline J gene supplies the remainder. Germline lookup yields CDR1 KGHSH and CDR2 LQKENI. The CDR3 spans 16 residues. Full variable domain (rest looked up from reference TRBV18 and TRBJ2-3): NAGVMQNPRHLVRRRGQEARLRCSPMKGHSHVYWYRQLPEEGLKFMVYLQKENIIDESGMPKERFSAEFPKEGPSILRIQQVVRGDSAAYFCASSPPTGSAQETQYFGPGTRLTVL.

As concerns this clone: The read terminates 3 residues before the CDR3 end, so the remaining end is supplied by the germline J gene. This rearrangement joins TRBV5-6 to TRBJ1-4; 9 bases match TRBD1. In germline, CDR1 is SGHDT, CDR2 YYEEEE. V shed 0 bases and J 8 bases; nucleotides not matched to a gene: 5. The CDR3 has 15 amino acids. The DNA read from the CDR3 is TGTGCCAGCAGCTTGGAGACAGGGGGGGACGAAAAA. Its translation is CASSLETGGDEK. The complete CDR3 reads CASSLETGGDEKLFF.

Comments on this clone: The read gets to within 3 residues of the CDR3 end, and the germline J gene fills in the rest. The rearrangement uses TRBV10-2 and TRBJ2-5; 10 bases fit TRBD2. The V segment lost 6 bases and the J segment 5 bases; nucleotides outside the gene matches: 9. CDR1 is WSHSY and CDR2 is SAAADI in the germline V gene. The CDR3 covers 15 residues. CDR3 DNA (partial): TGCGCCAGCAGCCACAATAGCGGGAGGACTGAGACC. This translates into CASSHNSGRTET. The CDR3 in its entirety is CASSHNSGRTETQYF.

As to this clone: The read falls 3 residues short of the CDR3 end, and the missing part is taken from the germline J gene. J is TRBJ2-1 and V is TRBV28, with 10 bases matching TRBD2. Germline CDR1 and CDR2: MDHEN and SYDVKM. The CDR3 length is 16 residues. Losses at the gene ends were 5 bases for V and 5 bases for J; bases not matched to a gene: 9. The covered CDR3 bases are TGTGCCAGCAGTCCAGCTAGCGGGAGAAGACACAATGAG. It yields the protein CASSPASGRRHNE. The whole CDR3 protein is CASSPASGRRHNEQFF.

As regards this clone: The read is 3 residues too short to cover the CDR3 end, so that end is filled in from the germline J gene. The chain recombines TRBV6-1 with TRBJ1-6, with D possibly matching TRBD1 (5 bases). Germline V lookup: CDR1 MNHNS, CDR2 SASEGT. Trimming removed 1 base at V and 7 bases at J, with 17 bases between. The CDR3 length is 17 residues. CDR3 DNA, as far as it was read: TGTGCCAGCAGTGAAGTAATAATTCGACAGTCCAATTCACCC. Encoded protein: CASSEVIIRQSNSP. The entire CDR3 sequence reads CASSEVIIRQSNSPLHF.

With respect to this clone: With the read ending 3 residues before the CDR3 end, the germline J gene is used to fill in that end. The J gene is TRBJ1-1, the V gene TRBV18, with a possible D match to TRBD1 (6 bases). The CDR3 covers 14 residues. CDR1 is KGHSH, CDR2 LQKENI, per germline. The CDR3 DNA, read in part, is TGTGCCAGCTCACCGTTAACAGGGCAAGAAAAA. Encoded protein: CASSPLTGQEK. The whole CDR3 protein reads CASSPLTGQEKAFF.

Points on this clone: The CDR3 is cut off 3 residues early in the read; its end comes from the germline J gene. This rearrangement joins TRBV18 to TRBJ2-1; weak D call: TRBD1 (6 bases). Germline CDR1 is KGHSH and CDR2 is LQKENI. Between the trimmed V and J ends, which lost 6 bases and 5 bases, there was a span of 20 bases. The CDR3 is made up of 16 amino acids. CDR3 bases read: TGTGCCAGCTCTATCCAGGGGCCTAGCCCTAACAATGAG. Its translation is CASSIQGPSPNNE. In full, the CDR3 reads CASSIQGPSPNNEQFF. The complete variable domain, with remaining parts taken from reference TRBV18 and TRBJ2-1, reads NAGVMQNPRHLVRRRGQEARLRCSPMKGHSHVYWYRQLPEEGLKFMVYLQKENIIDESGMPKERFSAEFPKEGPSILRIQQVVRGDSAAYFCASSIQGPSPNNEQFFGPGTRLTVL.

In the case of this clone: The sequence runs out 3 residues before the end of the CDR3; the remainder is reconstructed from the germline J gene. The chain is built from TRBV7-6 and TRBJ1-1, with 8 nucleotides matching TRBD1. J gave up 4 bases and V 1 base, and 14 bases lay outside the gene matches. The CDR3 consists of 18 residues. CDR1 and CDR2 (germline): SGHVS, FNYEAQ. The CDR3 loop is CASSLGETGADGLTEAFF. The CDR3 bases that were read are TGTGCCAGCAGCTTAGGGGAGACAGGGGCCGATGGACTCACTGAA. Filled out from reference TRBV7-6 and TRBJ1-1, the complete variable domain reads GAGVSQSPRYKVTKRGQDVALRCDPISGHVSLYWYRQALGQGPEFLTYFNYEAQQDKSGLPNDRFSAERPEGSISTLTIQRTEQRDSAMYRCASSLGETGADGLTEAFFGQGTRLTVV.

Points on this clone: The DNA ends 3 residues before the CDR3 does, and the rest of the CDR3 is filled in from the germline J gene. The chain is built from TRBV20-1 and TRBJ2-7; the match to TRBD2 covers 8 bases. V lost 0 bases, J lost 4 bases, and 11 bases stayed unmatched. The CDR3 spans 16 residues. CDR1 DFQATT and CDR2 SNEGSKA come from the germline V gene (reference sequence). The part of the CDR3 DNA that was read is TGCAGTGCTAGAGATCTTAGCGGGACTCTGGTATACGAG. The encoded protein is CSARDLSGTLVYE. The full-length CDR3 reads as CSARDLSGTLVYEQYF.

Worth noting for this clone: The observed sequence ends 3 residues before the CDR3 terminus, with the missing tail filled in from the germline J gene. The chain couples TRBV9 to TRBJ2-1; a weak D match, TRBD2 (5 bases). Trimming removed 0 bases from V and 5 bases from J, with 12 bases in between. The CDR3 length is 15 residues. Looked up from germline, CDR1 is SGDLS and CDR2 is YYNGEE. The covered CDR3 bases are TGTGCCAGCAGCGTAGCTCTGGACTTCGACAATGAG. It codes for CASSVALDFDNE. The complete CDR3 protein is CASSVALDFDNEQFF.

To note about this clone: The CDR3 goes on 3 residues after the read ends, and that part is filled in from the germline J gene. The J gene is TRBJ2-7, the V gene TRBV12-3 or TRBV12-4; 8 bases fit TRBD2. CDR3 length: 15 amino acids. Trimming cost V 3 bases and J 5 bases; bases outside gene matches: 9. CDR3 DNA, as far as it was read: TGTGCCAGCAGTTTGGGACTAGGAGGGGTCCACGAG. As protein: CASSLGLGGVHE. The CDR3 reads in full as CASSLGLGGVHEQYF.

Note on this clone: The CDR3 end lies 3 residues beyond the end of the read and is filled in from the germline J gene. This chain uses TRBV2 with TRBJ2-7, with TRBD2 matching 7 bases. Germline V gives CDR1 SNHLY, CDR2 FYNNEI. This CDR3 is built from 16 residues. The V gene end was trimmed by 0 bases and the J gene end by 3 bases; junction bases not matched to a gene: 8. Here the CDR3 reads CASSEATSVTRYEQYF. The CDR3 bases that were read are TGTGCCAGCAGTGAAGCTACTAGCGTAACCCGCTACGAG.

Of note for this clone: The read finishes 3 residues shy of the CDR3 end, and the germline J gene is used to complete it. The chain employs TRBV18 and TRBJ2-2; 9 bases align to TRBD1. Germline values: CDR1 KGHSH, CDR2 LQKENI. This CDR3 spans 15 amino acids. The covered CDR3 bases are TGTGCCAGCTCACCCCAGGGACAGGGAGCTTCACCG. It specifies CASSPQGQGASP. The full CDR3 sequence reads CASSPQGQGASPLFF.